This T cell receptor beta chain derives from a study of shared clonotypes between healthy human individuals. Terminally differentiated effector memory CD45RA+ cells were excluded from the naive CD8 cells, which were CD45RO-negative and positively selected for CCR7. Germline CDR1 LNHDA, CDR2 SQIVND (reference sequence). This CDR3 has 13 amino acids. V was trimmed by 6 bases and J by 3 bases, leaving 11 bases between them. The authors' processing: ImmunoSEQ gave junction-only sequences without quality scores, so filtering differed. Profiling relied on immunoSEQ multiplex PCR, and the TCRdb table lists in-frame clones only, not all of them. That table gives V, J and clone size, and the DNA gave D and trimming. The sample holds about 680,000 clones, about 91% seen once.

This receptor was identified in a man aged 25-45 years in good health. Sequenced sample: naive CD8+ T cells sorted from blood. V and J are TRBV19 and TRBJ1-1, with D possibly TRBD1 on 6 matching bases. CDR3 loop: CASRQDRYTEAFF. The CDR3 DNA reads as TGTGCCAGTAGGCAAGACAGGTACACTGAAGCTTTCTTT. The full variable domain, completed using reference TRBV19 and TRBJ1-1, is DGGITQSPKYLFRKEGQNVTLSCEQNLNHDAMYWYRQDPGQGLRLIYYSQIVNDFQKGDIAEGYSVSREKKESFPLTVTSAQKNPTAFYLCASRQDRYTEAFFGQGTRLTVV.